The 27 T cell receptor beta chains below all came from one sample that was sequenced in a study of T-cell reconstitution after alpha-beta-depleted transplantation in children. For TCRbeta, the library was prepared with unique molecular identifiers. TCRdb redid the calling of the PCR reads with MiXCR, one entry per CDR3 protein. The sample holds 98,000 or so distinct CDR3 sequences, 5% to 7% seen once. Sequencing used PBMCs, mostly from graft donor cells, obtained 360 days after TCRalphabeta/CD19-depleted stem cell transplant. These receptors came from a male patient between 2 and 9 years old who had a stem cell transplant for acute lymphoblastic leukemia, so the T cells may come from the graft donor.

The CDR3 nucleotides read TGTGCCAGCAGTTTCCCGCAGGGTGGGTGGAACTATGGCTACACCTTC. It specifies CASSFPQGGWNYGYTF. This chain joins TRBV6-5 and TRBJ1-2; tentatively, D is TRBD1 (5 bases). CDR1 is MNHEY and CDR2 is SVGAGI in the germline V gene. Trimming removed 4 bases from V and 2 bases from J, with 17 bases in between. The CDR3 sequence is 16 residues long.

The chain carries TRBV6-1 and TRBJ1-2; weak D call: TRBD1 (6 bases). Germline CDR1 MNHNS, CDR2 SASEGT. The CDR3 length is 14 residues. The V end lost 7 bases, the J end lost 3 bases, and 15 bases lay between the germline ends. The DNA for the CDR3 is TGTGCCAGCACCACCCGAGGGGGGTACTATGGCTACACCTTC. Translating gives CASTTRGGYYGYTF.

The table lists this clonotype with many counts. V and J are TRBV4-1 and TRBJ2-3; 8 bases agree with TRBD2. The germline CDR1 and CDR2 sequences are MGHRA and YSYEKL. This CDR3 is built from 17 residues. With 4 bases clipped from V and 5 bases from J, the junction kept 14 bases outside the gene matches. The CDR3 coding sequence is TGCGCCAGCAGCCGCCCCCGGGAAACAGCGGGAGTAGATACGCAGTATTTT. This gives the protein CASSRPRETAGVDTQYF.

The chain links TRBV20-1 to TRBJ2-5; 10 bases match TRBD2. V shed 6 bases, J shed 6 bases, and the junction held 16 bases outside the gene matches. The CDR3 is 16 amino acids. The germline V gene has CDR1 DFQATT and CDR2 SNEGSKA (reference sequence). The CDR3 reads CSARDPLPGLAKTQYF. In DNA form, the CDR3 reads TGCAGTGCACGTGACCCACTACCGGGACTAGCGAAGACCCAGTACTTC.

The rearrangement uses TRBV7-2 and TRBJ1-2; D is undetermined. CDR1 SGHTA and CDR2 FQGNSA come from the germline V gene. Trimming took 10 bases from V and 4 from J, leaving 13 bases between them. The CDR3 totals 12 residues. The chain's CDR3 is CATRPGPYGYTF. DNA of the CDR3: TGTGCCACCCGTCCAGGACCCTATGGCTACACCTTC.

In this sample, this clonotype turned up a few times. V gene TRBV28 combines with J gene TRBJ2-7; 8 bases align to TRBD2. The CDR3 consists of 13 residues. V lost 7 bases and J lost 6; bases outside the gene matches: 8. Germline CDR1 reads MDHEN; CDR2 reads SYDVKM. The CDR3, as DNA: TGTGCCAGCACCTGGGGCGGGGGGATCGAGCAGTACTTC. Translated: CASTWGGGIEQYF.

This clonotype showed up just a few times. The chain combines TRBV4-3 with TRBJ2-6; the D call may be TRBD1 or TRBD2 (5 bases each). The V end lost 4 bases, the J end lost 0 bases, and 19 bases lay between the germline ends. The V gene's germline CDR1 is LGHNA and CDR2 YSLEER. There are 19 residues in the CDR3. CDR3 residues: CASSLDWDAVSSGANVLTF. CDR3 sequence (DNA): TGCGCCAGCAGCCTTGATTGGGACGCAGTAAGCTCTGGGGCCAACGTCCTGACTTTC.

In regard to this clonotype: One end of the junction does not line up with germline, which may come from a read error. CDR3 nucleotides: TGCAGTGCCAGAGGGCTAGCGGGGGGGCCGGCCAAAAACATTCAGTACTTC. Protein product: CSARGLAGGPAKNIQYF. The chain is built from TRBV20-1 and TRBJ2-4, with TRBD2 identical over 12 bases. Per the germline V gene, CDR1 is DFQATT and CDR2 is SNEGSKA (reference sequence). This CDR3 contains 17 residues.

This clonotype appeared many times. V and J are TRBV25-1 and TRBJ1-3, with D hard to call. Germline CDR1 reads MGHDK; CDR2 reads SYGVNS. The CDR3 sequence is 11 residues long. The CDR3 DNA sequence: TGTGCGGGCGCTTCTGGAAACACCATATATTTT. This encodes CAGASGNTIYF.

This clonotype was counted only a few times. The chain employs TRBV29-1 and TRBJ2-1; tentative D call: TRBD2 (6 bases). Germline V lookup: CDR1 SQVTM, CDR2 ANQGSEA. The CDR3 extends over 13 amino acids. The V gene lost 7 bases and the J gene lost 1 base, with 11 bases spanning the gap. The CDR3 reads CSGGVVSYNEQFF. CDR3 nucleotides: TGCAGCGGGGGGGTAGTTTCCTACAATGAGCAGTTCTTC.

At least ten counts were recorded for this clonotype. This chain uses TRBV10-3 with TRBJ1-5; D call uncertain. The V gene lost 3 bases and the J gene lost 3 bases, with 6 bases spanning the gap. The CDR3 is made up of 13 amino acids. Germline V gene lookup returns CDR1 ENHRY and CDR2 SYGVKD. The CDR3 spells CAISEQFNQPQHF. The CDR3, as DNA: TGTGCCATCAGTGAACAGTTCAATCAGCCCCAGCATTTT.

The CDR3 region has the DNA TGTGCCAGCACCCTTGACAGGGACTATGGCTACACCTTC. This codes for CASTLDRDYGYTF. This chain uses TRBV9 with TRBJ1-2; TRBD1 matches at 7 bases. V dropped 6 bases and J dropped 3; count of bases not matched to a gene: 5. CDR3 length: 13 amino acids. Germline V gene data show CDR1 as SGDLS and CDR2 as YYNGEE.

This clonotype has just a few counts. The chain employs TRBV25-1 and TRBJ1-6; D remains ambiguous. The V and J ends lost 2 bases and 9 bases respectively, with 11 bases between them. The CDR3 is 14 amino acids. The germline V gene encodes CDR1 MGHDK and CDR2 SYGVNS. CDR3 residues: CASSEGRYRSPLHF. The CDR3 coding sequence is TGTGCCAGCAGTGAAGGAAGGTACCGTTCACCCCTCCACTTT. Full variable domain (missing parts from reference TRBV25-1 and TRBJ1-6): EADIYQTPRYLVIGTGKKITLECSQTMGHDKMYWYQQDPGMELHLIHYSYGVNSTEKGDLSSESTVSRIRTEHFPLTLESARPSHTSQYLCASSEGRYRSPLHFGNGTRLTVT.

This clonotype was seen at least ten times. The J gene is TRBJ2-1, the V gene TRBV27, with 7 nucleotides matching TRBD2. The CDR3 extends over 14 amino acids. J was trimmed by 10 bases and V by 3 bases; bases with no gene match: 9. CDR1 and CDR2 from the germline V gene are MNHEY and SMNVEV (reference sequence). The CDR3 bases are TGTGCCAGCAGTTTTTATAGCGGGCCCTTGGAGCAGTTCTTC. This codes for CASSFYSGPLEQFF.

This clonotype has a handful of counts. The chain combines TRBV19 with TRBJ2-1; 7 nucleotides match TRBD1. The trim removed 3 bases at V and 7 bases at J, leaving 3 bases unmatched. Germline CDR1 is LNHDA and CDR2 is SQIVND (reference sequence). The CDR3 covers 13 residues. The CDR3 nucleotides are TGTGCCAGTAGTATCACGACAGGGAATGAGCAGTTCTTC. Translation: CASSITTGNEQFF.

This clonotype has more than one count but fewer than ten. This chain connects TRBV2 to TRBJ1-5, with no clear D. V lost 6 bases, J lost 4 bases, and 7 bases lay in between. The CDR3 consists of 12 residues. Germline-derived CDR1 and CDR2 are SNHLY and FYNNEI. The DNA for the CDR3 is TGTGCCAGCAGGTATAAGAATCAGCCCCAGCATTTT. Protein sequence: CASRYKNQPQHF.

There are a few counts of this clonotype. The chain uses TRBV6-1 and TRBJ2-3; 8 nucleotides agree with TRBD2. The CDR3 contains 15 residues. In germline, CDR1 is MNHNS, CDR2 SASEGT. Trimming cost V 8 bases and J 8 bases; bases outside gene matches: 15. CDR3: CASLGSGVFKGTQYF. In DNA, the CDR3 is TGTGCCAGCCTGGGTAGCGGGGTCTTCAAGGGTACGCAGTATTTT.

The table lists this clonotype with a few counts. The chain is built from TRBV9 and TRBJ2-5; D possibly matches TRBD1 or TRBD2 (7 bases each). Trimming stripped 0 bases from V and 4 bases from J, with 10 bases between. This CDR3 is built from 14 residues. Germline V gene sequence: CDR1 SGDLS, CDR2 YYNGEE. This CDR3 reads CASSVARGGETQYF. The CDR3 nucleotides read TGTGCCAGCAGCGTAGCCAGGGGGGGAGAGACCCAGTACTTC.

In regard to this clonotype: With a much larger clone just one base away, this may be a read error. CDR3 loop: CANSFSTEAFF. For the CDR3, the DNA is TGTGCCAACAGCTTTAGCACTGAAGCTTTCTTT. The V and J genes are TRBV11-1 and TRBJ1-1; the D is unclear. CDR1 and CDR2 from the germline V gene are SGHAT and FQDESV (reference sequence). This CDR3 has 11 residues.

This clonotype was observed at least ten times. The chain is built from TRBV27 and TRBJ1-5; perhaps TRBD1 as D (5 bases). Trimming stripped 0 bases from V and 4 bases from J, with 7 bases between. There are 14 residues in the CDR3. The germline gives CDR1 MNHEY, CDR2 SMNVEV (reference sequence). CDR3: CASSLSRANQPQHF. The CDR3 DNA sequence: TGTGCCAGCAGTTTATCCAGGGCGAATCAGCCCCAGCATTTT.

Many counts were recorded for this clonotype. The J gene is TRBJ2-3, the V gene TRBV7-9; D uncertain. Trimming left V 4 bases short and J 3 bases short, with 5 bases between. CDR3 length equals 12 residues. CDR1 is SEHNR, CDR2 FQNEAQ, per germline (reference sequence). The CDR3 reads CASSSPTDTQYF. CDR3 DNA: TGTGCCAGCAGCTCCCCAACAGATACGCAGTATTTT.

This sequence joins TRBV5-6 and TRBJ2-7; TRBD1 matches at 7 bases. The CDR3 sequence is 13 residues long. CDR1 and CDR2 from the germline V gene are SGHDT and YYEEEE. The V and J ends lost 3 bases and 5 bases, in that order; junction bases with no gene match: 5. The CDR3 DNA follows: TGTGCCAGCAGCTCCGACAGGGCCCACGAGCAGTACTTC. Amino acids: CASSSDRAHEQYF.

This clonotype was seen more than once but under ten times. This chain links TRBV27 with TRBJ1-1, with 9 bases identical to TRBD1. With V trimmed by 8 bases and J by 6 bases, 10 bases remained unmatched. This CDR3 has 14 amino acids. The germline V gene has CDR1 MNHEY and CDR2 SMNVEV (reference sequence). The CDR3 region is CASALQGAPAEAFF. DNA for the CDR3: TGTGCCAGCGCCTTACAGGGGGCGCCGGCTGAAGCTTTCTTT.

This clonotype was counted many times. The chain combines TRBV27 with TRBJ2-1; 8 nucleotides match TRBD2. Trimming removed 3 bases from V and 7 bases from J; junction bases left unmatched: 5. CDR3 size: 14 residues. Germline-derived CDR1 and CDR2 are MNHEY and SMNVEV (reference sequence). The CDR3 DNA reads TGTGCCAGCAGTTTGGGGACTAGGGGAAATGAGCAGTTCTTC. Its translation: CASSLGTRGNEQFF.

This clonotype was observed a handful of times. The chain couples TRBV6-5 to TRBJ1-4; D perhaps matches TRBD1 (5 bases). Germline CDR1 MNHEY, CDR2 SVGAGI. Trimming pared 2 bases from V and 5 bases from J, leaving 21 bases between. The CDR3 contains 18 residues. This chain's CDR3 is CASSYGLVPGQWNEKLFF. The CDR3 coding sequence is TGTGCCAGCAGTTACGGGTTGGTGCCGGGGCAATGGAATGAAAAACTGTTTTTT.

This clonotype has ten or more counts. The chain employs TRBV6-1 and TRBJ2-3; 8 positions match TRBD1. Unmatched junction bases numbered 4, after V lost 3 bases and J lost 2 bases. This CDR3 is built from 15 residues. Germline-derived CDR1 and CDR2 are MNHNS and SASEGT. This CDR3 reads CASSDAGGSTDTQYF. The CDR3 DNA is TGTGCCAGCAGTGACGCAGGGGGCTCCACAGATACGCAGTATTTT.

This clonotype appeared a few times. The chain employs TRBV27 and TRBJ1-4, with D uncertain. The germline V gene encodes CDR1 MNHEY and CDR2 SMNVEV (reference sequence). V was clipped by 4 bases and J by 7 bases, with 19 bases between them. The CDR3 is 16 amino acids. As DNA, the CDR3 is TGTGCCAGCAGTTCACGCCTGGACTCCCGAGGTGAAAAACTGTTTTTT. Its protein is CASSSRLDSRGEKLFF. The variable domain in full, completed from reference TRBV27 and TRBJ1-4, reads EAQVTQNPRYLITVTGKKLTVTCSQNMNHEYMSWYRQDPGLGLRQIYYSMNVEVTDKGDVPEGYKVSRKEKRNFPLILESPSPNQTSLYFCASSSRLDSRGEKLFFGSGTQLSVL.